The 20 T cell receptor beta chains reported below all come from one sample, sequenced in a study of OX40 agonist ivuxolimab in advanced cancers. Data came from immunoSEQ multiplex PCR; TCRdb stores just in-frame clones and leaves some out. The sample consists of about 79,000 clones, over 80% of them appearing once. The sequences come from CD4+ or CD8+ T cells sorted from blood, collected in a trial of the OX40 agonist ivuxolimab. The receptors originated from an adult with an advanced solid tumor such as melanoma, head and neck, liver or kidney cancer.

The gene calls are TRBV11-3 and TRBJ1-1, with 7 bases matching TRBD1. Germline loops: CDR1 SGHNT, CDR2 YENEEA. V lost 5 bases and J lost 6; bases outside the gene matches: 6. This CDR3 contains 13 residues. This CDR3 reads CASSPTGNPEAFF. The CDR3 DNA follows: TGTGCCAGCAGCCCGACAGGGAATCCTGAAGCTTTCTTT.

The chain links TRBV6-1 to TRBJ1-3, with a weak D call TRBD1 (5 bases). V lost 4 bases to trimming and J lost 0 bases, with 10 bases between them. Germline-derived CDR1 and CDR2 are MNHNS and SASEGT. The CDR3 sequence is 15 residues long. The CDR3 region has the DNA TGTGCCAGCAGTGGGGGACTGATCTCTGGAAACACCATATATTTT. Encoded protein: CASSGGLISGNTIYF.

The chain is built from TRBV4-1 and TRBJ2-3; D is unclear. V lost 5 bases, J lost 2 bases, and 17 bases lay in between. The CDR3 consists of 16 residues. CDR1 and CDR2 from the germline V gene are MGHRA and YSYEKL. In nucleotides, the CDR3 is TGCGCCAGCAGCACCAGTGGTGATAGCCCCACAGATACGCAGTATTTT. This sequence encodes CASSTSGDSPTDTQYF.

CDR3 sequence: CASSLGRVGNEQFF. Written as DNA, the CDR3 is TGTGCCAGCAGCTTGGGCAGGGTTGGCAATGAGCAGTTCTTC. V usage is TRBV7-2 and J usage is TRBJ2-1, with a weak D call TRBD1 (5 bases). Trimming cost V 3 bases and J 6 bases, with 12 bases left between them. The germline gives CDR1 SGHTA, CDR2 FQGNSA. The CDR3 runs to 14 residues.

This clone was recorded once. The genes are TRBV2 and TRBJ1-2; D is unresolved. The CDR3 consists of 13 residues. Germline CDR1 SNHLY, CDR2 FYNNEI. Trimming pared 2 bases from V and 4 bases from J, leaving 8 bases between. The CDR3 bases are TGTGCCAGCAGTGAATACCCAGGCTATGGCTACACCTTC. This gives the protein CASSEYPGYGYTF.

V gene TRBV30 combines with J gene TRBJ2-5, with TRBD1 matching 8 bases. Germline V gene sequence: CDR1 GTSNPN, CDR2 SVGIG (reference sequence). This CDR3 region has 14 residues. The V gene end was trimmed by 1 base and the J gene end by 5 bases; junction bases not matched to a gene: 6. CDR3 nucleotides: TGTGCCTGGAGTGGGGACAGGTTTATGGAGACCCAGTACTTC. This codes for CAWSGDRFMETQYF. Drawing the rest from reference TRBV30 and TRBJ2-5, the complete variable domain is SQTIHQWPATLVQPVGSPLSLECTVEGTSNPNLYWYRQAAGRGLQLLFYSVGIGQISSEVPQNLSASRPQDRQFILSSKKLLLSDSGFYLCAWSGDRFMETQYFGPGTRLLVL.

This chain connects TRBV5-8 to TRBJ2-1, with TRBD1 identical over 9 bases. Trimming at V came to 0 bases and at J to 4 bases, leaving 2 bases not matched to a gene. This CDR3 has 15 amino acids. Per germline, CDR1 SGHTS and CDR2 YDEGEE. The CDR3 DNA reads TGTGCCAGCAGCTTGGATGGACAGGGGTACAATGAGCAGTTCTTC. The encoded protein is CASSLDGQGYNEQFF. The full variable domain, with the rest looked up from reference TRBV5-8 and TRBJ2-1, is EAGVTQSPTHLIKTRGQQATLRCSPISGHTSVYWYQQALGLGLQFLLWYDEGEERNRGNFPPRFSGRQFPNYSSELNVNALELEDSALYLCASSLDGQGYNEQFFGPGTRLTVL.

The chain uses TRBV5-1 and TRBJ2-5; 10 nucleotides agree with TRBD2. The V gene end was trimmed by 0 bases and the J gene end by 4 bases; junction bases not matched to a gene: 3. The CDR3 is 15 amino acids. Germline-derived CDR1 and CDR2 are SGHRS and YFSETQ. CDR3 residues: CASSLEPSGRETQYF. DNA of the CDR3: TGCGCCAGCAGCTTGGAACCTAGCGGGAGAGAGACCCAGTACTTC.

This clone was detected only once. The chain joins TRBV30 to TRBJ2-3; 9 bases fit TRBD2. The germline CDR1 and CDR2 sequences are GTSNPN and SVGIG (reference sequence). The CDR3 is made up of 14 amino acids. V lost 8 bases and J lost 2; bases outside the gene matches: 8. The CDR3 DNA sequence: TGTGCCGAACGTAGCGGGAGTGTCACAGATACGCAGTATTTT. Its protein is CAERSGSVTDTQYF.

With regard to this clone: Mismatch with germline at one junction end may stem from a read error. This chain joins TRBV7-9 and TRBJ2-7; D unclear. CDR1 is SEHNR and CDR2 is FQNEAQ in the germline V gene (reference sequence). The CDR3 runs to 13 residues. The CDR3 reads CASSLGLSHEQYF. CDR3 nucleotides: TGTGCCAGCAGCTTAGGTCTCTCCCACGAGCAGTACTTC.

The rearrangement uses TRBV11-2 and TRBJ1-1; TRBD1 might be the D (6 bases). Trimming took off 3 bases at V and 4 bases at J, with 15 bases between the two ends. CDR1 and CDR2 from the germline V gene are SGHAT and FQNNGV. This CDR3 comprises 15 residues. CDR3 protein: CASSFLRGRGTEAFF. The CDR3 bases are TGTGCCAGCAGCTTTTTACGGGGGCGGGGCACTGAAGCTTTCTTT.

CDR3 protein: CATSRDTPNTIYF. The CDR3 coding sequence is TGTGCCACCAGCAGAGATACACCAAACACCATATATTTT. The chain uses TRBV15 and TRBJ1-3; D is uncertain. V was trimmed by 0 bases and J by 6 bases, leaving 6 bases between them. Germline V gives CDR1 LNHNV, CDR2 YYDKDF (reference sequence). CDR3 length: 13 residues. Filled out from reference TRBV15 and TRBJ1-3, the complete variable domain reads DAMVIQNPRYQVTQFGKPVTLSCSQTLNHNVMYWYQQKSSQAPKLLFHYYDKDFNNEADTPDNFQSRRPNTSFCFLDIRSPGLGDTAMYLCATSRDTPNTIYFGEGSWLTVV.

The chain links TRBV11-3 to TRBJ2-7; no clear D. This CDR3 has 14 amino acids. Trimming took 5 bases from V and 2 from J, leaving 13 bases between them. Germline V gives CDR1 SGHNT, CDR2 YENEEA. The CDR3 nucleotides are TGTGCCAGCAGCGCATTCAGGCCCCCCTACGAGCAGTACTTC. As protein: CASSAFRPPYEQYF.

The gene calls are TRBV2 and TRBJ1-1, with a weak D call TRBD1 (5 bases). The CDR3 spans 14 residues. Germline assignment: CDR1 SNHLY and CDR2 FYNNEI. Trimming stripped 6 bases from V and 1 base from J, with 12 bases between. The CDR3 DNA follows: TGTGCCAGCAGGAGGTCGGGGCAGAACACTGAAGCTTTCTTT. Residues: CASRRSGQNTEAFF.

The chain joins TRBV19 to TRBJ2-2; 9 nucleotides line up with TRBD2. V gave up 1 base and J gave up 4 bases; unmatched junction bases: 4. CDR3 length: 16 residues. The germline gives CDR1 LNHDA, CDR2 SQIVND (reference sequence). CDR3 bases: TGTGCCAGTAGTATAGGGCTAGCGGGAATCACCGGGGAGCTGTTTTTT. Amino acid sequence: CASSIGLAGITGELFF.

The chain has TRBV7-2 and TRBJ2-3; TRBD2 matches at 8 bases. Germline CDR1 is SGHTA and CDR2 is FQGNSA. Trimming at V came to 3 bases and at J to 0 bases, leaving 5 bases not matched to a gene. This CDR3 has 16 residues. The CDR3 protein is CASSLPLAGSTDTQYF. The CDR3 nucleotides read TGTGCCAGCAGCTTGCCCTTAGCGGGAAGCACAGATACGCAGTATTTT. The full variable domain, completed using reference TRBV7-2 and TRBJ2-3, is GAGVSQSPSNKVTEKGKDVELRCDPISGHTALYWYRQSLGQGLEFLIYFQGNSAPDKSGLPSDRFSAERTGGSVSTLTIQRTQQEDSAVYLCASSLPLAGSTDTQYFGPGTRLTVL.

This rearrangement joins TRBV28 to TRBJ1-2, with D maybe TRBD1 (5 bases). Trimming removed 5 bases at V and 6 bases at J, with 19 bases between. The CDR3 runs to 15 residues. Germline V gene sequence: CDR1 MDHEN, CDR2 SYDVKM. The CDR3 nucleotides are TGTGCCAGCAGTCCGGGCCGCGGGGGTGTGAATGGCTACACCTTC. Residues: CASSPGRGGVNGYTF.

J is TRBJ2-3 and V is TRBV5-1; tentatively, D is TRBD1 (5 bases). The germline V and J ends were trimmed by 4 bases and 1 base, with 10 bases remaining between them. The CDR3 extends over 14 amino acids. CDR1 SGHRS and CDR2 YFSETQ come from the germline V gene. The CDR3 loop reads CASSIDSGTDTQYF. The CDR3 DNA reads TGCGCCAGCAGCATAGACAGTGGCACAGATACGCAGTATTTT.

The V call is TRBV18, the J call TRBJ2-3; D is undetermined. CDR3 length equals 13 residues. Trimming took off 4 bases at V and 0 bases at J, with 5 bases between the two ends. The germline CDR1 and CDR2 sequences are KGHSH and LQKENI. The CDR3 DNA follows: TGTGCCAGCTCACTGACTAGCACAGATACGCAGTATTTT. Its translation is CASSLTSTDTQYF.

V gene TRBV18 combines with J gene TRBJ1-3; D remains ambiguous. The germline V gene has CDR1 KGHSH and CDR2 LQKENI. V lost 2 bases and J 0 bases, leaving 8 bases between the germline ends. The CDR3 runs 15 residues. Written as DNA, the CDR3 is TGTGCCAGCTCACCAAACAGAAACTCTGGAAACACCATATATTTT. Residues: CASSPNRNSGNTIYF.